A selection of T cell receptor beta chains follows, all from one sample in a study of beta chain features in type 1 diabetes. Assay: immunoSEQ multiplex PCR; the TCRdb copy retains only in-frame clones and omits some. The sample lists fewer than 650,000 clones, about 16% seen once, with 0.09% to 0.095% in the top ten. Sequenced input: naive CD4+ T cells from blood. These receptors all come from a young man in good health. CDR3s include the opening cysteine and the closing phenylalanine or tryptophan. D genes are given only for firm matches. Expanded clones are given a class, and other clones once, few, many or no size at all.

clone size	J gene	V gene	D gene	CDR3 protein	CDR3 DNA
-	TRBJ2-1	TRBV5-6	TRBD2	CASSLRLAGVRHNEQFF	TGTGCCAGCAGCTTGAGACTAGCGGGAGTTAGACACAATGAGCAGTTCTTC
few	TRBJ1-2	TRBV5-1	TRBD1	CASSLLGTGNYGYTF	TGCGCCAGCAGCTTGCTCGGGACAGGGAACTATGGCTACACCTTC
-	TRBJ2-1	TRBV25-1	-	CASSNPLRGGTYNEQFF	TGTGCCAGCAGCAATCCCCTGAGGGGGGGGACGTACAATGAGCAGTTCTTC
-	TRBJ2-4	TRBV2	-	CASRQLLAKNIQYF	TGTGCCAGCAGGCAGTTACTAGCCAAAAACATTCAGTACTTC
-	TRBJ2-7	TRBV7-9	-	CASSLGQISYEQYF	TGTGCCAGCAGCTTAGGCCAGATCTCCTACGAGCAGTACTTC
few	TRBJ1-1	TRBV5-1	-	CASRSLGGTSGVNTEAFF	TGCGCCAGCAGGAGCTTGGGAGGTACTTCAGGGGTGAACACTGAAGCTTTCTTT
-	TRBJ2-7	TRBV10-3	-	CAIRGHRANYHEQYF	TGTGCCATCAGGGGTCACAGGGCCAATTACCACGAGCAGTACTTC
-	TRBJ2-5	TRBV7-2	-	CASSLEGGGQETQYF	TGTGCCAGCAGCTTAGAGGGAGGCGGGCAAGAGACCCAGTACTTC
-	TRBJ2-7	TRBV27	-	CASSLNEQYF	TGTGCCAGCAGTTTAAACGAGCAGTACTTC
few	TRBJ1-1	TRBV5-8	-	CASSFGLWRAFF	TGTGCCAGCAGCTTCGGCCTCTGGCGGGCTTTCTTT
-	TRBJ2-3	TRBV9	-	CASTVGGQYF	TGTGCCAGCACGGTCGGAGGGCAGTATTTT
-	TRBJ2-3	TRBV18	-	CASSPLGAGGTDTQYF	TGTGCCAGCTCACCCCTAGGAGCAGGGGGCACAGATACGCAGTATTTT
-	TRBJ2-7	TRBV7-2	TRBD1	CASTQGQGLYEQYF	TGTGCCAGCACCCAGGGACAGGGACTCTACGAGCAGTACTTC
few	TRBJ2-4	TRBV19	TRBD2	CASSPPPGLAGLAKNIQYF	TGTGCCAGTAGTCCCCCGCCCGGACTAGCGGGGCTAGCCAAAAACATTCAGTACTTC
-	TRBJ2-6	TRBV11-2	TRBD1	CASGYWTGGSGANVLTF	TGTGCCAGCGGATACTGGACAGGGGGCTCTGGGGCCAACGTCCTGACTTTC
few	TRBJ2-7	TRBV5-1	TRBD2	CASSFLAGTAYEQYF	TGCGCCAGCAGCTTTCTAGCGGGCACGGCCTACGAGCAGTACTTC